The T cell receptor (beta chain) described here comes from a study of T cell repertoires in cytomegalovirus infection. Looking at the study overall: Signatures in public TCR beta sequences pointed to both CMV infection and matching HLA type.

Germline-derived CDR1 and CDR2 are DFQATT and SNEGSKA (reference sequence). CDR3 length: 18 residues. Trimming cost V 3 bases and J 5 bases; bases outside gene matches: 16. TCRdb reprocessed the reads via MiXCR and lists one record per CDR3 protein. The sample comprises hundreds of thousands of distinct CDR3 sequences, about 17% of which are singletons, and 12% rests with the top ten. The study, taken as a whole, reports: HLA-C-restricted CMV clonotypes gave the most frequent clonotype in two of eight donors.

With regard to this clonotype: No antigen is known for it.

V gene TRBV20-1 combines with J gene TRBJ2-5, with 12 bases matching TRBD2. The sequence came from a human donor in good health (CMV status not recorded). Some clones in this sample may be carry-over from other donors' samples. Material for sequencing was PBMCs. The CDR3 is CSASAIRTSGVAGETQYF. The CDR3 bases are TGCAGTGCTAGTGCGATCCGGACTAGCGGGGTTGCAGGCGAGACCCAGTACTTC.